The text below deals with one TCR beta chain. The data are from a study of blood T cell repertoires in COVID-19. Overall study: Whether acute or convalescent, the COVID-19 samples came from the United States, Italy and Spain. The analysed material was cDNA or gDNA that came from T cells, B-cell-depleted T cells, or PBMCs.

The CDR3 extends over 15 amino acids. V shed 2 bases and J 3 bases; nucleotides not matched to a gene: 0. Per germline, CDR1 SGHTA and CDR2 FQGTGA. Authors' methods: Reference gene primer amplification gave estimated nucleated cell counts. The protocol was immunoSEQ multiplex PCR, while the TCRdb copy is restricted to in-frame clones and leaves out a portion. That table supplies the V and J calls and clone size; D and trimming were determined from the DNA. The sample yields over 40,000 clones, approximately 83% seen once. The source is an elderly woman with acute or convalescent COVID-19. The chain has TRBV7-3 and TRBJ2-2, with TRBD1 matching over 10 bases. Sequencing was carried out using peripheral blood. CDR3 in amino acids: CASSLGQGDTGELFF. The CDR3 nucleotides read TGTGCCAGCAGCTTAGGACAGGGGGACACCGGGGAGCTGTTTTTT.